The next 27 T cell receptor beta chains were all read from a single sample in a study of shared clonotypes between healthy human individuals. CD45RO-negative, CCR7-selected cells formed the naive CD8 fraction, which excluded terminally differentiated effector memory CD45RA+ cells. Assay: immunoSEQ multiplex PCR; the TCRdb copy retains only in-frame clones and omits some. The sample includes around 600,000 clones, 85% to 95% of them seen just once. Sequenced material: naive CD8+ T cells sorted from blood. The source is a woman in her thirties in good health.

The chain has TRBV29-1 and TRBJ2-3; 10 bases match TRBD2. Trimming removed 1 base from V and 6 bases from J; junction bases left unmatched: 10. CDR3 size: 16 residues. Per the germline V gene, CDR1 is SQVTM and CDR2 is ANQGSEA. The CDR3 sequence: CSVEGTAGGPPDTQYF. CDR3 nucleotide sequence: TGCAGCGTTGAAGGAACAGCGGGAGGGCCCCCGGATACGCAGTATTTT.

The chain employs TRBV28 and TRBJ2-7; perhaps D is TRBD1 or TRBD2 (5 bases each). Germline assignment: CDR1 MDHEN and CDR2 SYDVKM. Trimming left V 7 bases short and J 5 bases short, with 12 bases between. The CDR3 runs to 12 residues. The CDR3 region has the DNA TGTGCCAGCATGCGAGGGACGGACGAGCAGTACTTC. The encoded protein is CASMRGTDEQYF.

In DNA form, the CDR3 reads TGTGCCCCCCGTCCGGGACTAGCGGTCCCCTACGAGCAGTACTTC. Protein: CAPRPGLAVPYEQYF. The rearrangement joins TRBV28 to TRBJ2-7; 11 bases are shared with TRBD2. CDR1 is MDHEN and CDR2 is SYDVKM in the germline V gene. The CDR3 loop spans 15 amino acids. V was clipped by 11 bases and J by 2 bases; unmatched bases: 11.

The genes are TRBV7-3 and TRBJ2-1, with D possibly matching TRBD1 (5 bases). CDR1 is SGHTA, CDR2 FQGTGA, per germline. This CDR3 has 13 amino acids. Trimming took off 0 bases at V and 9 bases at J, with 9 bases between the two ends. CDR3 region: CASSLTGVSEQFF. CDR3 coding DNA: TGTGCCAGCAGCTTAACAGGGGTCAGTGAGCAGTTCTTC.

The rearrangement links TRBV28 to TRBJ1-2, with D possibly TRBD1 on 5 matching bases. Trimming took off 8 bases at V and 5 bases at J, with 15 bases between the two ends. The CDR3 has 13 residues. Germline V gene data show CDR1 as MDHEN and CDR2 as SYDVKM. The CDR3 region is CASGSGVLYGYTF. CDR3 coding DNA: TGTGCCAGCGGGTCGGGGGTCTTGTATGGCTACACCTTC.

The chain combines TRBV10-1 with TRBJ2-5; TRBD2 matches 8 bases. V trimming: 0 bases; J trimming: 4 bases; junction bases outside the gene matches: 4. Germline lookup yields CDR1 WNHNN and CDR2 SYGVQD (reference sequence). The CDR3 is 15 amino acids. The CDR3 DNA is TGCGCCAGCAGTGAGTCGCGGCTAGCGGGAGAGACCCAGTACTTC. Translating it yields CASSESRLAGETQYF.

In the case of this clone: This sample includes further DNA sequences coding for the same CDR3. The chain uses TRBV5-1 and TRBJ1-1; D unresolved. Trimming pared 0 bases from V and 2 bases from J, leaving 5 bases between. This CDR3 region has 13 residues. The germline gives CDR1 SGHRS, CDR2 YFSETQ. The CDR3 nucleotides are TGCGCCAGCAGCTTGGGGCCCAACACTGAAGCTTTCTTT. It yields the protein CASSLGPNTEAFF. The full variable domain, rest sourced from reference TRBV5-1 and TRBJ1-1, is KAGVTQTPRYLIKTRGQQVTLSCSPISGHRSVSWYQQTPGQGLQFLFEYFSETQRNKGNFPGRFSGRQFSNSRSEMNVSTLELGDSALYLCASSLGPNTEAFFGQGTRLTVV.

V gene TRBV7-9 combines with J gene TRBJ2-5, with TRBD2 matching over 8 bases. V lost 4 bases and J lost 5; bases outside the gene matches: 3. The length of the CDR3 is 13 residues. CDR1 is SEHNR, CDR2 FQNEAQ, per germline (reference sequence). The CDR3 DNA reads as TGTGCCAGCAGCTATAGCGGGATGGAGACCCAGTACTTC. Its protein is CASSYSGMETQYF.

This clone was seen once. The chain is built from TRBV19 and TRBJ1-1; TRBD1 aligns across 8 bases. Trimming cost V 11 bases and J 5 bases; bases outside gene matches: 7. The CDR3 extends over 12 amino acids. Germline V gene lookup returns CDR1 LNHDA and CDR2 SQIVND (reference sequence). CDR3: CAARQGLTEAFF. The DNA of the CDR3 is TGTGCCGCCCGACAGGGGTTGACTGAAGCTTTCTTT.

This clone was seen just once. The V call is TRBV7-9, the J call TRBJ1-1; a weak D match, TRBD1 (5 bases). The CDR3 extends over 14 amino acids. Trimming took 7 bases from V and 5 from J, leaving 17 bases between them. Germline lookup yields CDR1 SEHNR and CDR2 FQNEAQ (reference sequence). CDR3 region: CASTPAQGRTEAFF. CDR3 sequence (DNA): TGTGCCAGCACCCCCGCGCAGGGAAGGACTGAAGCTTTCTTT.

V gene TRBV10-1 combines with J gene TRBJ2-7, with D perhaps being TRBD1 or TRBD2 (5 bases each). The CDR3 contains 12 residues. Trimming pared 2 bases from V and 10 bases from J, leaving 12 bases between. Germline V gives CDR1 WNHNN, CDR2 SYGVQD (reference sequence). The CDR3, as DNA: TGCGCCAGCAGTGAGGGGTCCGGGGCCCAGTACTTC. This sequence encodes CASSEGSGAQYF.

This sequence joins TRBV6-1 and TRBJ2-3, with D tentatively TRBD1 (5 bases). CDR1 and CDR2 (germline): MNHNS, SASEGT. The CDR3 has 15 residues. V lost 3 bases and J 4 bases, leaving 14 bases between the germline ends. The CDR3 sequence: CASSEGAGKADTQYF. The DNA of the CDR3 is TGTGCCAGCAGTGAGGGCGCAGGGAAAGCAGATACGCAGTATTTT.

The CDR3 is CASSQTPRARGQETQYF. The CDR3 DNA is TGTGCCAGCAGTCAGACCCCGAGAGCCCGAGGGCAAGAGACCCAGTACTTC. The chain uses TRBV27 and TRBJ2-5, with D tentatively TRBD2 (5 bases). V gave up 5 bases and J gave up 2 bases, with 21 bases separating them. The CDR3 has 17 residues. Per germline, CDR1 MNHEY and CDR2 SMNVEV (reference sequence).

The DNA for the CDR3 is TGTGCCAGCAGGGGAATCACTGAAGCTTTCTTT. Translated: CASRGITEAFF. The chain is built from TRBV2 and TRBJ1-1; D not certain. This CDR3 region has 11 residues. Trimming took off 6 bases at V and 4 bases at J, with 6 bases between the two ends. Looked up from germline, CDR1 is SNHLY and CDR2 is FYNNEI.

The chain couples TRBV7-9 to TRBJ1-1, with 9 bases matching TRBD1. Per germline, CDR1 SEHNR and CDR2 FQNEAQ (reference sequence). Germline trimming cut 4 bases from V and 7 bases from J; bases unmatched to any gene: 4. There are 13 residues in the CDR3. The CDR3 DNA reads as TGTGCCAGCAGCTCGAACAGGGGGCATGAAGCTTTCTTT. Its protein product is CASSSNRGHEAFF.

The chain carries TRBV28 and TRBJ2-5, with 11 bases that match TRBD2. V was pared by 3 bases and J by 7 bases, with 7 bases of the junction left unmatched. There are 15 residues in the CDR3. Germline CDR1 and CDR2: MDHEN and SYDVKM. CDR3 sequence reads: CASSFPGLAARTQYF. CDR3 sequence (DNA): TGTGCCAGCAGTTTCCCGGGACTAGCGGCCCGGACCCAGTACTTC.

The V call is TRBV7-8, the J call TRBJ1-1, with 10 positions matching TRBD1. The CDR3 has 14 residues. Germline CDR1 is SGHVS and CDR2 is FQNEAQ. V shed 5 bases and J 3 bases; nucleotides not matched to a gene: 3. The CDR3 loop is CASSTGQGHTEAFF. The CDR3 DNA reads TGTGCCAGCAGCACGGGACAGGGGCACACTGAAGCTTTCTTT. The full variable domain, rest sourced from reference TRBV7-8 and TRBJ1-1, is GAGVSQSPRYKVAKRGQDVALRCDPISGHVSLFWYQQALGQGPEFLTYFQNEAQLDKSGLPSDRFFAERPEGSVSTLKIQRTQQEDSAVYLCASSTGQGHTEAFFGQGTRLTVV.

The rearrangement joins TRBV27 to TRBJ2-5; D unclear. The J call may be in error: the DNA end matches TRBJ2-7 better. The CDR3 runs to 13 residues. Germline V gene data show CDR1 as MNHEY and CDR2 as SMNVEV (reference sequence). The CDR3 DNA reads TGTGCCAGCAGAGTGGCTAATGGATACGAGCAGTACTTC. It is translated as CASRVANGYEQYF.

The rearrangement joins TRBV5-1 to TRBJ2-3; no clear D. Germline-derived CDR1 and CDR2 are SGHRS and YFSETQ. The CDR3 runs to 11 residues. The V and J ends lost 1 base and 14 bases respectively, with 11 bases between them. The CDR3 region has the DNA TGCGCCAGCAGCTTGATGGGTCGCCCGTATTTT. Encoded protein: CASSLMGRPYF. Using reference TRBV5-1 and TRBJ2-3 for the parts outside the CDR3, the full variable domain is KAGVTQTPRYLIKTRGQQVTLSCSPISGHRSVSWYQQTPGQGLQFLFEYFSETQRNKGNFPGRFSGRQFSNSRSEMNVSTLELGDSALYLCASSLMGRPYFGPGTRLTVL.

The chain recombines TRBV7-9 with TRBJ2-5; possibly TRBD1 or TRBD2 for D (5 bases each). The germline CDR1 and CDR2 sequences are SEHNR and FQNEAQ (reference sequence). With 1 base removed from V and 4 bases from J, the gap between germline ends came to 13 bases. The CDR3 totals 15 residues. CDR3 sequence: CASSLVGTLGETQYF. The CDR3 DNA follows: TGTGCCAGCAGCTTAGTTGGGACCCTCGGAGAGACCCAGTACTTC. Drawing the rest from reference TRBV7-9 and TRBJ2-5, the complete variable domain is DTGVSQNPRHKITKRGQNVTFRCDPISEHNRLYWYRQTLGQGPEFLTYFQNEAQLEKSRLLSDRFSAERPKGSFSTLEIQRTEQGDSAMYLCASSLVGTLGETQYFGPGTRLLVL.

This rearrangement joins TRBV2 to TRBJ2-5; D gene uncertain. The CDR3 loop spans 16 amino acids. V was trimmed by 6 bases and J by 4 bases, leaving 21 bases between them. Germline values: CDR1 SNHLY, CDR2 FYNNEI. The CDR3: CASSPRVVVRGETQYF. The DNA for the CDR3 is TGTGCCAGCAGCCCCCGGGTGGTAGTGAGAGGAGAGACCCAGTACTTC.

The chain recombines TRBV28 with TRBJ2-7, with 9 bases aligning to TRBD2. The V gene's germline CDR1 is MDHEN and CDR2 SYDVKM. The CDR3 spans 15 residues. V lost 6 bases to trimming and J lost 3 bases; unmatched junction nucleotides: 9. The CDR3 region is CASRSMTSGIYEQYF. CDR3 DNA: TGTGCCAGCAGATCCATGACTAGCGGTATCTACGAGCAGTACTTC.

The chain joins TRBV7-8 to TRBJ1-1, with D possibly being TRBD1 (5 bases). The CDR3 has 15 residues. Per the germline V gene, CDR1 is SGHVS and CDR2 is FQNEAQ. V was trimmed by 1 base and J by 3 bases, leaving 12 bases between them. CDR3 DNA sequence: TGTGCCAGCAGCTTAGGAGCAGGGTGGGACACTGAAGCTTTCTTT. It translates to CASSLGAGWDTEAFF.

This clone was seen once. V usage is TRBV5-6 and J usage is TRBJ1-2, with D perhaps matching TRBD1 (6 bases). The CDR3 runs to 15 residues. V lost 1 base and J 8 bases, leaving 18 bases between the germline ends. Germline lookup yields CDR1 SGHDT and CDR2 YYEEEE. The CDR3 reads CASSLRGGYVLGYTF. CDR3 coding DNA: TGTGCCAGCAGCTTGAGAGGGGGTTATGTCTTGGGCTACACCTTC.

J is TRBJ2-1 and V is TRBV7-9; D gene unclear. The germline gives CDR1 SEHNR, CDR2 FQNEAQ (reference sequence). The V gene lost 4 bases and the J gene lost 3 bases, with 4 bases spanning the gap. This CDR3 has 12 amino acids. This chain's CDR3 is CASSWDYNEQFF. The CDR3, as DNA: TGTGCCAGCAGCTGGGACTACAATGAGCAGTTCTTC. Supplemented by reference TRBV7-9 and TRBJ2-1, the full variable domain reads DTGVSQNPRHKITKRGQNVTFRCDPISEHNRLYWYRQTLGQGPEFLTYFQNEAQLEKSRLLSDRFSAERPKGSFSTLEIQRTEQGDSAMYLCASSWDYNEQFFGPGTRLTVL.

The chain combines TRBV7-9 with TRBJ1-5; 7 bases match TRBD1. Germline CDR1 SEHNR, CDR2 FQNEAQ (reference sequence). Germline trimming cut 5 bases from V and 3 bases from J; bases unmatched to any gene: 4. The CDR3 sequence is 14 residues long. CDR3 sequence reads: CASSKTGNNQPQHF. DNA for the CDR3: TGTGCCAGCAGCAAGACAGGGAACAATCAGCCCCAGCATTTT.

As for this clone: The same CDR3 can be traced to other DNA sequences in this sample. This chain connects TRBV27 to TRBJ2-5; TRBD1 agrees at 12 bases. Trimming cost V 6 bases and J 5 bases; bases outside gene matches: 7. From germline, CDR1 is MNHEY and CDR2 SMNVEV (reference sequence). This CDR3 is 15 amino acids long. The CDR3 here is CASSFGTGGRETQYF. The CDR3 DNA reads TGTGCCAGCAGCTTCGGGACAGGGGGCCGGGAGACCCAGTACTTC.